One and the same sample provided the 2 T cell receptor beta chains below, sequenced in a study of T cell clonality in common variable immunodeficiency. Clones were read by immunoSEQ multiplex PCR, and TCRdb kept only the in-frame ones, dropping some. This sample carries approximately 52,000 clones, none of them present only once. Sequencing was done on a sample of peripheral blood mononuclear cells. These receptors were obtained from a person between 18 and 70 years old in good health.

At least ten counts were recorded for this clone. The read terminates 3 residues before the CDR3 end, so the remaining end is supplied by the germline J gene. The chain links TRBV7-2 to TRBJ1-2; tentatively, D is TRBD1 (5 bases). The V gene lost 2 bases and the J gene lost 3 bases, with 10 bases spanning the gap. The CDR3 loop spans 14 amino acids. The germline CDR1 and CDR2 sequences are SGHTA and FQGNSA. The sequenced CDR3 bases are TGTGCCAGCAGCTTACCGGGCAGGGACTATGGC. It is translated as CASSLPGRDYG. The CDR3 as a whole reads CASSLPGRDYGYTF.

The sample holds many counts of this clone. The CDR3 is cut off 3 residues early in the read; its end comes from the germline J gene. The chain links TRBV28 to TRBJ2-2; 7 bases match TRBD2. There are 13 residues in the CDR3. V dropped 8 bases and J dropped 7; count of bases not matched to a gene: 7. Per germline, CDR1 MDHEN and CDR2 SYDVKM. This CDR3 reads CASWGGKIGELFF. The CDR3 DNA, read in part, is TGTGCCAGCTGGGGGGGGAAAATCGGGGAG.